This passage covers 2 T cell receptor beta chains from one sample sequenced in a study of cytomegalovirus exposure and HLA in healthy donors. PCR was performed using 60 Vbeta and 13 Jbeta primers. Sequenced by immunoSEQ multiplex PCR; TCRdb stores in-frame clones only, minus some. The sample has about 140,000 clones; roughly 80% are singletons. Sequenced material: PBMCs. The receptors shown here come from a middle-aged man in good health and CMV-seronegative.

The chain uses TRBV15 and TRBJ2-3; tentative D call: TRBD2 (6 bases). The CDR3 has 15 residues. Germline CDR1 is LNHNV and CDR2 is YYDKDF (reference sequence). V lost 0 bases to trimming and J lost 4 bases, with 11 bases between them. This CDR3 reads CATSRERTNADTQYF. CDR3 DNA: TGTGCCACCAGCAGAGAAAGGACTAATGCAGATACGCAGTATTTT.

The rearrangement uses TRBV5-1 and TRBJ2-7; D gene ambiguous. The CDR3 is made up of 12 amino acids. Germline V gene sequence: CDR1 SGHRS, CDR2 YFSETQ. Trimming stripped 2 bases from V and 3 bases from J, with 6 bases between. The CDR3 region has the DNA TGCGCCAGCAGCTTAATAGACTACGAGCAGTACTTC. Translating it yields CASSLIDYEQYF.